The clone carrying this T cell receptor beta chain has a count of ten or more. The entry originates in a study of blood T cells in healthy people across ages. CDR1 and CDR2 (germline): WSHSY, SAAADI. The V and J ends lost 7 bases and 3 bases, in that order; junction bases with no gene match: 9. This CDR3 is built from 15 residues. PCR was performed a second time for roughly 7 to 12 cycles using a sample-barcoded 5' primer and a J-beta primer mix. TCRdb used MiXCR to reprocess the 5' RACE reads, holding one entry per CDR3 protein. The sample yields approximately 810,000 distinct CDR3 sequences, 29% seen once.

The gene calls are TRBV10-2 and TRBJ2-5; 9 positions match TRBD2. The sequence derives from a woman of 80 years or more in good health. Sequenced input: blood. CDR3 loop: CASTPGSGGKETQYF. The CDR3 coding sequence is TGCGCCAGCACCCCCGGCAGCGGGGGGAAAGAGACCCAGTACTTC.